What follows are 25 T cell receptor beta chains derived from one specimen sequenced in a study of control samples from healthy donors and cancer patients. Produced via immunoSEQ multiplex PCR; TCRdb's table is partial and in-frame only. The sample has about 51,000 clones, about 90% seen once; the top ten hold about 40%. The sequenced sample consisted of PBMCs. The receptors come from a man between 45 and 60 years old with head and neck cancer.

The rearrangement links TRBV27 to TRBJ2-7; a possible D gene is TRBD2 (7 bases). Trimming left V 5 bases short and J 6 bases short, with 14 bases between. The germline V gene has CDR1 MNHEY and CDR2 SMNVEV (reference sequence). The CDR3 has 13 residues. The CDR3 protein is CASSTGGRFEQYF. DNA of the CDR3: TGTGCCAGCAGTACCGGGGGGCGATTCGAGCAGTACTTC.

J is TRBJ2-2 and V is TRBV28, with 7 bases aligning to TRBD1. Germline assignment: CDR1 MDHEN and CDR2 SYDVKM. The CDR3 contains 13 residues. V shed 6 bases and J 5 bases; nucleotides not matched to a gene: 3. CDR3 sequence reads: CASSPQGTGELFF. CDR3 nucleotides: TGTGCCAGCAGCCCACAGGGGACCGGGGAGCTGTTTTTT.

V gene TRBV7-2 combines with J gene TRBJ2-1; weak D call: TRBD2 (7 bases). The CDR3 sequence is 13 residues long. Between the trimmed V and J ends, which lost 5 bases and 15 bases, there was a span of 20 bases. Germline V gene data show CDR1 as SGHTA and CDR2 as FQGNSA. CDR3 bases: TGTGCCAGCAGCATAGAGAGGGGGGGGCTCTGGTTCTTC. Its protein product is CASSIERGGLWFF.

This chain joins TRBV5-4 and TRBJ2-2; D remains unclear. Germline values: CDR1 SGHNT, CDR2 YYREEE (reference sequence). The CDR3 is 14 amino acids. Trimming removed 0 bases from V and 7 bases from J, with 10 bases in between. The CDR3 DNA is TGTGCCAGCAGCTTGGTTGGGGATGGCGGGGAGCTGTTTTTT. Its translation: CASSLVGDGGELFF.

The chain uses TRBV30 and TRBJ1-3; weak D call: TRBD1 (6 bases). CDR1 and CDR2 (germline): GTSNPN, SVGIG (reference sequence). Trimming took off 2 bases at V and 0 bases at J, with 11 bases between the two ends. This CDR3 has 15 amino acids. In DNA, the CDR3 is TGTGCCTGGAGTAGAGGGACACCCTCTGGAAACACCATATATTTT. Translation: CAWSRGTPSGNTIYF.

This rearrangement joins TRBV28 to TRBJ1-4, with D maybe TRBD1 (5 bases). The CDR3 sequence is 14 residues long. V lost 4 bases and J lost 4, with 10 bases in between. The V gene's germline CDR1 is MDHEN and CDR2 SYDVKM. CDR3 sequence: CASSWGPDNEKLFF. In DNA form, the CDR3 reads TGTGCCAGCAGTTGGGGACCGGATAATGAAAAACTGTTTTTT. Looking up the rest from reference TRBV28 and TRBJ1-4 gives the full variable domain: DVKVTQSSRYLVKRTGEKVFLECVQDMDHENMFWYRQDPGLGLRLIYFSYDVKMKEKGDIPEGYSVSREKKERFSLILESASTNQTSMYLCASSWGPDNEKLFFGSGTQLSVL.

The chain combines TRBV28 with TRBJ2-7; 8 nucleotides line up with TRBD1. The CDR3 totals 16 residues. Trimming cost V 5 bases and J 3 bases; bases outside gene matches: 12. Germline-derived CDR1 and CDR2 are MDHEN and SYDVKM. Here the CDR3 reads CASSPITGGSGYEQYF. CDR3 sequence (DNA): TGTGCCAGCAGTCCCATTACAGGGGGGAGCGGCTACGAGCAGTACTTC.

The V call is TRBV3-1 (or the pseudogene TRBV3-2), the J call TRBJ2-3; 13 bases are shared with TRBD2. With 5 bases clipped from V and 3 bases from J, the junction kept 11 bases outside the gene matches. Germline CDR1 LGHDT, CDR2 YNNKEL (reference sequence). CDR3 length: 18 amino acids. The DNA for the CDR3 is TGTGCCAGCAGCGCCCCCGGTGGACTAGCGGGAGAAACAGATACGCAGTATTTT. Translated: CASSAPGGLAGETDTQYF.

The rearrangement joins TRBV6-1 to TRBJ2-7; D gene uncertain. Per the germline V gene, CDR1 is MNHNS and CDR2 is SASEGT. V lost 0 bases, J lost 5 bases, and 14 bases lay in between. The length of the CDR3 is 15 residues. DNA of the CDR3: TGTGCCAGCAGTGAAGCGTTTTTTAGGGTCCACGAGCAGTACTTC. Protein: CASSEAFFRVHEQYF.

The chain has TRBV15 and TRBJ2-5; maybe TRBD2 (5 bases). CDR3 length equals 13 residues. V lost 1 base and J lost 2, with 5 bases in between. Germline V CDR1 and CDR2: LNHNV, YYDKDF (reference sequence). CDR3 nucleotides: TGTGCCACCAGCAGAGGGGAGCAAGAGACCCAGTACTTC. Residues: CATSRGEQETQYF.

This chain links TRBV5-4 with TRBJ2-5; D gene unclear. Germline CDR1 and CDR2: SGHNT and YYREEE (reference sequence). V was cut by 0 bases and J by 3 bases, with 6 bases left in between. The CDR3 spans 13 residues. Here the CDR3 reads CASSLVAEETQYF. Written as DNA, the CDR3 is TGTGCCAGCAGCTTGGTGGCAGAAGAGACCCAGTACTTC.

The chain uses TRBV4-1 and TRBJ1-6; D might be TRBD1 (5 bases). This CDR3 spans 12 amino acids. V was cut by 0 bases and J by 12 bases, with 6 bases left in between. Looked up from germline, CDR1 is MGHRA and CDR2 is YSYEKL. CDR3 bases: TGCGCCAGCAGCCAAGAGGGGCTACCCCTCCACTTT. This encodes CASSQEGLPLHF.

This clone has a single count. The chain employs TRBV5-4 and TRBJ1-1; D gene uncertain. V lost 5 bases, J lost 1 base, and 9 bases lay in between. The CDR3 loop spans 13 amino acids. Looked up from germline, CDR1 is SGHNT and CDR2 is YYREEE (reference sequence). The CDR3 DNA is TGTGCCAGCAGTCCCAATCCGAACACTGAAGCTTTCTTT. Protein: CASSPNPNTEAFF.

The chain employs TRBV7-8 and TRBJ2-1; 7 positions agree with TRBD2. Trimming cost V 2 bases and J 6 bases; bases outside gene matches: 4. Germline values: CDR1 SGHVS, CDR2 FQNEAQ. The CDR3 runs to 14 residues. The CDR3 DNA reads as TGTGCCAGCAGCTTACGGGAGGTGAGCAATGAGCAGTTCTTC. Encoded protein: CASSLREVSNEQFF.

The rearrangement joins TRBV19 to TRBJ1-2, with D unclear. Between the trimmed V and J ends, which lost 6 bases and 8 bases, there was a span of 13 bases. In germline, CDR1 is LNHDA, CDR2 SQIVND (reference sequence). The CDR3 consists of 12 residues. CDR3 nucleotides: TGTGCCAGTAGACAAGGGCAGTGGGGCTACACCTTC. Translating it yields CASRQGQWGYTF.

This sequence joins TRBV30 and TRBJ1-4; D perhaps matches TRBD1 (5 bases). Germline V gene lookup returns CDR1 GTSNPN and CDR2 SVGIG (reference sequence). Trimming took 3 bases from V and 0 from J, leaving 14 bases between them. The CDR3 is made up of 16 amino acids. CDR3 nucleotide sequence: TGTGCCTGGAGGAGCGACAGAGGGGCAACTAATGAAAAACTGTTTTTT. Its translation is CAWRSDRGATNEKLFF.

The chain links TRBV3-1 (or the pseudogene TRBV3-2) to TRBJ1-2; 7 bases line up with TRBD1. Per the germline V gene, CDR1 is LGHDT and CDR2 is YNNKEL (reference sequence). CDR3 length equals 14 residues. V gave up 5 bases and J gave up 4 bases; unmatched junction bases: 7. CDR3 sequence: CASSRRDRSYGYTF. In DNA, the CDR3 is TGTGCCAGCAGCAGACGGGACAGAAGCTATGGCTACACCTTC.

This chain joins TRBV6-1 and TRBJ2-4; D possibly matches TRBD1 or TRBD2 (5 bases each). V was cut by 2 bases and J by 9 bases, with 11 bases left in between. CDR1 is MNHNS and CDR2 is SASEGT in the germline V gene. The CDR3 is 13 residues long. CDR3: CASSERWDGIQYF. CDR3 in DNA: TGTGCCAGCAGTGAACGGTGGGACGGCATTCAGTACTTC.

This clone was picked up a small number of times. The chain recombines TRBV10-3 with TRBJ2-7, with D perhaps matching TRBD1 (6 bases). The CDR3 is 12 amino acids. The germline V and J ends were trimmed by 6 bases and 1 base, with 7 bases remaining between them. In germline, CDR1 is ENHRY, CDR2 SYGVKD. CDR3 residues: CAIRDSSYEQYF. CDR3 sequence (DNA): TGTGCCATCAGGGACAGTTCCTACGAGCAGTACTTC.

The rearrangement uses TRBV19 and TRBJ1-6; tentatively, D is TRBD1 (6 bases). The V end lost 3 bases, the J end lost 8 bases, and 11 bases lay between the germline ends. This CDR3 is built from 14 residues. Germline loops: CDR1 LNHDA, CDR2 SQIVND (reference sequence). This CDR3 is CASSIDRFDSPLHF. CDR3 in DNA: TGTGCCAGTAGTATCGACAGGTTTGATTCACCCCTCCACTTT.

This clone is a singleton in its sample. The V and J genes are TRBV25-1 and TRBJ2-3; D is unresolved. The CDR3 contains 13 residues. V lost 3 bases, J lost 6 bases, and 10 bases lay in between. From germline, CDR1 is MGHDK and CDR2 SYGVNS. The CDR3 sequence: CASSEKVGDTQYF. The CDR3 nucleotides are TGTGCCAGCAGTGAGAAGGTGGGGGATACGCAGTATTTT. Based on the CDR3 plus reference TRBV25-1 and TRBJ2-3, the full variable domain is EADIYQTPRYLVIGTGKKITLECSQTMGHDKMYWYQQDPGMELHLIHYSYGVNSTEKGDLSSESTVSRIRTEHFPLTLESARPSHTSQYLCASSEKVGDTQYFGPGTRLTVL.

This chain joins TRBV7-9 and TRBJ2-2; 8 positions match TRBD1. V lost 3 bases to trimming and J lost 10 bases; unmatched junction nucleotides: 7. The CDR3 is made up of 14 amino acids. Germline CDR1 SEHNR, CDR2 FQNEAQ (reference sequence). The CDR3 spells CASSFTRGQEELFF. The CDR3 nucleotides are TGTGCCAGCAGCTTTACCAGGGGGCAGGAGGAGCTGTTTTTT. Looking up the rest from reference TRBV7-9 and TRBJ2-2 gives the full variable domain: DTGVSQNPRHKITKRGQNVTFRCDPISEHNRLYWYRQTLGQGPEFLTYFQNEAQLEKSRLLSDRFSAERPKGSFSTLEIQRTEQGDSAMYLCASSFTRGQEELFFGEGSRLTVL.

The chain has TRBV12-5 and TRBJ1-1; TRBD1 aligns across 7 bases. CDR1 LGHNT and CDR2 FRNRAP come from the germline V gene. The V segment lost 2 bases and the J segment 10 bases; nucleotides outside the gene matches: 10. CDR3 length: 14 residues. Written as DNA, the CDR3 is TGTGCTAGTGGTTTGCCTGAACGACAGGGTGTAGCTTTCTTT. As protein: CASGLPERQGVAFF.

The chain combines TRBV30 with TRBJ2-1; TRBD2 might be the D (6 bases). In germline, CDR1 is GTSNPN, CDR2 SVGIG (reference sequence). Trimming removed 4 bases from V and 14 bases from J, with 21 bases in between. The CDR3 loop spans 13 amino acids. DNA for the CDR3: TGTGCCTGGACCTACTTCGAATCCGAGCGGGAGTTCTTC. Residues: CAWTYFESEREFF. The full variable domain, completed using reference TRBV30 and TRBJ2-1, is SQTIHQWPATLVQPVGSPLSLECTVEGTSNPNLYWYRQAAGRGLQLLFYSVGIGQISSEVPQNLSASRPQDRQFILSSKKLLLSDSGFYLCAWTYFESEREFFGPGTRLTVL.

V gene TRBV7-9 combines with J gene TRBJ1-1, with D unresolved. Germline lookup yields CDR1 SEHNR and CDR2 FQNEAQ (reference sequence). V shed 2 bases and J shed 3 bases, with 4 bases lying between them. The CDR3 covers 12 residues. The CDR3: CASSLRDTEAFF. CDR3 coding DNA: TGTGCCAGCAGCTTACGGGACACTGAAGCTTTCTTT. Based on the CDR3 plus reference TRBV7-9 and TRBJ1-1, the full variable domain is DTGVSQNPRHKITKRGQNVTFRCDPISEHNRLYWYRQTLGQGPEFLTYFQNEAQLEKSRLLSDRFSAERPKGSFSTLEIQRTEQGDSAMYLCASSLRDTEAFFGQGTRLTVV.